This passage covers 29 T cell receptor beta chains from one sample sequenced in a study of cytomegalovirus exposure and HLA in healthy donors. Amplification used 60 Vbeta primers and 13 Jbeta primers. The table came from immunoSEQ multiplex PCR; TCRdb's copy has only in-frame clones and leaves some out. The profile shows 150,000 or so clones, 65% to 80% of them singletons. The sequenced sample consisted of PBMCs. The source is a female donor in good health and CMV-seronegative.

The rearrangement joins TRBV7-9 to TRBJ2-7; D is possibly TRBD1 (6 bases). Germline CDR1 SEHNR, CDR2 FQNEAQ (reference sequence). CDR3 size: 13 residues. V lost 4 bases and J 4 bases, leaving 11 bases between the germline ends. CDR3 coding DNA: TGTGCCAGCAGCTATGCCAGGGGTTACGAGCAGTACTTC. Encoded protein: CASSYARGYEQYF.

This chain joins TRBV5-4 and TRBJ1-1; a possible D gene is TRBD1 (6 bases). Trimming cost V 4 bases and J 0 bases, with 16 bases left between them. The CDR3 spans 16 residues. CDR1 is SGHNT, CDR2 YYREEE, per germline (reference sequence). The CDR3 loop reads CASSPGGQIMNTEAFF. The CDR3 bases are TGTGCCAGCAGCCCCGGAGGACAGATTATGAACACTGAAGCTTTCTTT.

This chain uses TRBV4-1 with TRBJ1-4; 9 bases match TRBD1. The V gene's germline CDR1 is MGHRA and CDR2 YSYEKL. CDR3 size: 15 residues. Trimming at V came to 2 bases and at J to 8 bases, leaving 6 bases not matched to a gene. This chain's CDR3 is CASSQPDRGREKLFF. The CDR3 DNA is TGCGCCAGCAGCCAACCGGACAGGGGAAGGGAAAAACTGTTTTTT.

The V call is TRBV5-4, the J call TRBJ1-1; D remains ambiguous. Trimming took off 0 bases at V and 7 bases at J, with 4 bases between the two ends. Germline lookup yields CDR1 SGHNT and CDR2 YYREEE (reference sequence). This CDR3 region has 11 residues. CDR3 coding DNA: TGTGCCAGCAGCTTGGACAGTGAAGCTTTCTTT. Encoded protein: CASSLDSEAFF.

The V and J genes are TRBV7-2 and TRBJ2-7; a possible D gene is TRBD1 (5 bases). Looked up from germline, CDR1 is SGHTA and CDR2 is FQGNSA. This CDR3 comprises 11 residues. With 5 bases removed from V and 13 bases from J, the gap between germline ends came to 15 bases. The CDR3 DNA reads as TGTGCCAGCAGCCAACTCGACAGTATCTACTTC. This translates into CASSQLDSIYF.

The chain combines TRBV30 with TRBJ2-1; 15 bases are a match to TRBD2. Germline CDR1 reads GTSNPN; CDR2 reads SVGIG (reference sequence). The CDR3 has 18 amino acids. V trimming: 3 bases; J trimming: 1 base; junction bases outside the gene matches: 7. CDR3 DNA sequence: TGTGCCTGGAGGGGGGGACTAGCGGGGGGAACTTCCTACAATGAGCAGTTCTTC. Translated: CAWRGGLAGGTSYNEQFF.

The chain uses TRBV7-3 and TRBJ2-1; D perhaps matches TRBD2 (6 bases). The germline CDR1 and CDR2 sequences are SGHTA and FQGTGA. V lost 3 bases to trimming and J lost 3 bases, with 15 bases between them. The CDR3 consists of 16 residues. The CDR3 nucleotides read TGTGCCAGCAGCTTGGCTTCCGGGACTGGCTACAATGAGCAGTTCTTC. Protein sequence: CASSLASGTGYNEQFF.

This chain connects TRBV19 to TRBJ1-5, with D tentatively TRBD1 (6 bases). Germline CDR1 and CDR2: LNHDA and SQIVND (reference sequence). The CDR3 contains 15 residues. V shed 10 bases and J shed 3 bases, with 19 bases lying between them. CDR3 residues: CATTKLPGVNQPQHF. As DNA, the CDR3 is TGTGCCACGACAAAACTCCCAGGGGTCAATCAGCCCCAGCATTTT.

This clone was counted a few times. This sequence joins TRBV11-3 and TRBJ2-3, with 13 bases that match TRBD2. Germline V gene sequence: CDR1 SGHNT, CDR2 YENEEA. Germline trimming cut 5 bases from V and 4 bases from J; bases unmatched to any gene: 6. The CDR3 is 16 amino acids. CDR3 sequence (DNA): TGTGCCAGCAGCCCAGGGACTAGCGGGGCCGCAGATACGCAGTATTTT. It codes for CASSPGTSGAADTQYF. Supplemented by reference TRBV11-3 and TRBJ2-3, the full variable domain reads EAGVVQSPRYKIIEKKQPVAFWCNPISGHNTLYWYLQNLGQGPELLIRYENEEAVDDSQLPKDRFSAERLKGVDSTLKIQPAELGDSAVYLCASSPGTSGAADTQYFGPGTRLTVL.

CDR3 DNA sequence: TGTGCCAGCAGCTCGGAGCCTAGCGGTTACAATGAGCAGTTCTTC. Translating gives CASSSEPSGYNEQFF. This chain links TRBV9 with TRBJ2-1; 7 bases line up with TRBD2. Unmatched junction bases numbered 8, after V lost 4 bases and J lost 4 bases. This CDR3 region has 15 residues. The germline gives CDR1 SGDLS, CDR2 YYNGEE.

Written as DNA, the CDR3 is TGTGCCAGCAGCTTACTGGACAGGGAATATCAGCCCCAGCATTTT. It yields the protein CASSLLDREYQPQHF. The chain joins TRBV7-8 to TRBJ1-5; 8 positions match TRBD1. V lost 2 bases to trimming and J lost 5 bases; unmatched junction nucleotides: 5. This CDR3 is built from 15 residues. Per the germline V gene, CDR1 is SGHVS and CDR2 is FQNEAQ.

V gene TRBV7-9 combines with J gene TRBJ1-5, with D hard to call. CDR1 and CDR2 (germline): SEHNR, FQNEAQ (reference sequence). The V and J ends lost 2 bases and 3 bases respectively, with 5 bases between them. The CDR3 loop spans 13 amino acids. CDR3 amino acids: CASSLSSNQPQHF. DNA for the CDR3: TGTGCCAGCAGCTTATCTTCCAATCAGCCCCAGCATTTT.

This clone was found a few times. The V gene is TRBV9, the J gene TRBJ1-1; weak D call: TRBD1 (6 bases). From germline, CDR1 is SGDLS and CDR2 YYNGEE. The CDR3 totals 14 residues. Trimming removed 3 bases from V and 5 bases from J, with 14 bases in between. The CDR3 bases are TGTGCCAGCAGCGCGTGGACAGTGGGGACTGAAGCTTTCTTT. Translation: CASSAWTVGTEAFF.

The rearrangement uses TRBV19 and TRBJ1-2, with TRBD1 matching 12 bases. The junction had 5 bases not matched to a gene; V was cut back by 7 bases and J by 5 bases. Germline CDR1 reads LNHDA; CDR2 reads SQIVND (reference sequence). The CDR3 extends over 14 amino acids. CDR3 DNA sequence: TGTGCCAGTATCCGGGACAGGGGGCTTTATGGCTACACCTTC. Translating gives CASIRDRGLYGYTF. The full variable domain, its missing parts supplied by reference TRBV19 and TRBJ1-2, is DGGITQSPKYLFRKEGQNVTLSCEQNLNHDAMYWYRQDPGQGLRLIYYSQIVNDFQKGDIAEGYSVSREKKESFPLTVTSAQKNPTAFYLCASIRDRGLYGYTFGSGTRLTVV.

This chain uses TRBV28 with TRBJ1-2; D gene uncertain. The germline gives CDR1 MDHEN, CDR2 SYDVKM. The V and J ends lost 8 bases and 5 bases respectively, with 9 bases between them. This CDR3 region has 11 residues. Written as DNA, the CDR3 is TGTGCCAGCGGGAGGCCGTATGGCTACACCTTC. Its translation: CASGRPYGYTF.

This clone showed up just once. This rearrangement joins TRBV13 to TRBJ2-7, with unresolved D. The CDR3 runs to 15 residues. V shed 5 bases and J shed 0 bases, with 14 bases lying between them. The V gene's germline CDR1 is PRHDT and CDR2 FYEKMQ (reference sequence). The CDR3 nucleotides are TGTGCCAGCAGCCCACGGCGTGGGCCCTCCTACGAGCAGTACTTC. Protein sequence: CASSPRRGPSYEQYF. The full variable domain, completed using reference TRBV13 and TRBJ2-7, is AAGVIQSPRHLIKEKRETATLKCYPIPRHDTVYWYQQGPGQDPQFLISFYEKMQSDKGSIPDRFSAQQFSDYHSELNMSSLELGDSALYFCASSPRRGPSYEQYFGPGTRLTVT.

CDR3 bases: TGTGCCTGGAGTCAGGCAGACTACGAGCAGTACTTC. Translation: CAWSQADYEQYF. V usage is TRBV30 and J usage is TRBJ2-7; unclear D gene. V was shortened by 2 bases and J by 3 bases, with 8 bases between the two germline ends. The CDR3 consists of 12 residues. Germline assignment: CDR1 GTSNPN and CDR2 SVGIG (reference sequence).

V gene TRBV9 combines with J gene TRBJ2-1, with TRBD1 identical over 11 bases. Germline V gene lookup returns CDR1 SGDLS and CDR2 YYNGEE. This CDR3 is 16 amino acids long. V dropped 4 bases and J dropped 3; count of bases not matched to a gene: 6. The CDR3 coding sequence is TGTGCCAGCAGCTCCTCCGGGACAGGGGGCTACAATGAGCAGTTCTTC. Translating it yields CASSSSGTGGYNEQFF.

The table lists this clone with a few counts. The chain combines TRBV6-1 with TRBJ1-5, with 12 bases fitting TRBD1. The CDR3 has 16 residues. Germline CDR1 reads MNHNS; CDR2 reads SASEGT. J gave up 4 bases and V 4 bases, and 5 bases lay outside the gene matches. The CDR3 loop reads CASSGGTGGLNQPQHF. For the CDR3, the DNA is TGTGCCAGCAGTGGAGGGACAGGGGGCTTGAATCAGCCCCAGCATTTT.

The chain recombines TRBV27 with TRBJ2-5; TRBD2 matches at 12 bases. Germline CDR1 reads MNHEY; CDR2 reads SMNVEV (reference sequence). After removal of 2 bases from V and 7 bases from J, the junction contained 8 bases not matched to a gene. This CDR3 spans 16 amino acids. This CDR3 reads CASSLGASGREGTQYF. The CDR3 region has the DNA TGTGCCAGCAGTTTAGGGGCTAGCGGGAGGGAGGGGACCCAGTACTTC.

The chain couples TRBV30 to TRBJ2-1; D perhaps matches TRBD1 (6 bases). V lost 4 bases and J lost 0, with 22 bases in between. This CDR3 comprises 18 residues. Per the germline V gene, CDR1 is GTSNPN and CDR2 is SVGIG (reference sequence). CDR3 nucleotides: TGTGCCTGGACCCTCGCAGGGGCCCCGCCGAGCTCCTACAATGAGCAGTTCTTC. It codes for CAWTLAGAPPSSYNEQFF. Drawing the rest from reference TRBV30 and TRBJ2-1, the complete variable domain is SQTIHQWPATLVQPVGSPLSLECTVEGTSNPNLYWYRQAAGRGLQLLFYSVGIGQISSEVPQNLSASRPQDRQFILSSKKLLLSDSGFYLCAWTLAGAPPSSYNEQFFGPGTRLTVL.

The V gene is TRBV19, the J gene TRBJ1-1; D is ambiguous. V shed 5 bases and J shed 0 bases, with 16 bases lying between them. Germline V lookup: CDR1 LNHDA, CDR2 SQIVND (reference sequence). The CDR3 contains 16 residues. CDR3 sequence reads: CASSLERAAMNTEAFF. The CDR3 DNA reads TGTGCCAGTAGTCTGGAGAGGGCAGCCATGAACACTGAAGCTTTCTTT.

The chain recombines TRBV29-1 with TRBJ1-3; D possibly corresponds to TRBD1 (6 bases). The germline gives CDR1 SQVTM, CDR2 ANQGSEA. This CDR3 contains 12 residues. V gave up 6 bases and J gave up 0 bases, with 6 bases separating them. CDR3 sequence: CSVTGSGNTIYF. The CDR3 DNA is TGCAGCGTGACAGGCTCTGGAAACACCATATATTTT.

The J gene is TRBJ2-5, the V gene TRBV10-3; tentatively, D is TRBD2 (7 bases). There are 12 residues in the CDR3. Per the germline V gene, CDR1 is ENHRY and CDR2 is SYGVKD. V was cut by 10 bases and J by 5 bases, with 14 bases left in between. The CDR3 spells CATRGGDETQYF. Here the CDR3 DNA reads TGTGCCACCCGAGGGGGGGACGAGACCCAGTACTTC.

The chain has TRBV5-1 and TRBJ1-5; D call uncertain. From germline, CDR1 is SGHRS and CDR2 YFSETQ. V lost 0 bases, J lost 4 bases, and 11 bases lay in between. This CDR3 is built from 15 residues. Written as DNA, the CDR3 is TGCGCCAGCAGCTTGGGACCTGAGGTAAATCAGCCCCAGCATTTT. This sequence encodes CASSLGPEVNQPQHF.

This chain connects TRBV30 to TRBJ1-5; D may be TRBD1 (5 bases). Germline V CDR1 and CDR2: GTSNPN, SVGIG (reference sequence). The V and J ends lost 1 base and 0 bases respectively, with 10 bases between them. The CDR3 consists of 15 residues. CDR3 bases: TGTGCCTGGAGTGGCGGGGCCCCTAGCAATCAGCCCCAGCATTTT. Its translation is CAWSGGAPSNQPQHF. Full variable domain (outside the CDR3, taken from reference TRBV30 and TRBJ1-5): SQTIHQWPATLVQPVGSPLSLECTVEGTSNPNLYWYRQAAGRGLQLLFYSVGIGQISSEVPQNLSASRPQDRQFILSSKKLLLSDSGFYLCAWSGGAPSNQPQHFGDGTRLSIL.

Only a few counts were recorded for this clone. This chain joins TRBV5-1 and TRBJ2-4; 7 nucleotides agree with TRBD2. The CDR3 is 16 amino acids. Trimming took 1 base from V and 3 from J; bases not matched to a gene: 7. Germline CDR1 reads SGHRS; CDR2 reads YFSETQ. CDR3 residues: CASSLHLAANKNIQYF. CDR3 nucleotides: TGCGCCAGCAGCTTGCATCTAGCGGCAAACAAAAACATTCAGTACTTC.

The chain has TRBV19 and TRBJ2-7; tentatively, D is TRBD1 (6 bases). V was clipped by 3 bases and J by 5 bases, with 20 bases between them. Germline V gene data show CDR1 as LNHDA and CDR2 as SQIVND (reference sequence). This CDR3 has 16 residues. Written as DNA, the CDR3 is TGTGCCAGTAGTATGCCGGGGCCAGGGGTTCACCACGAGCAGTACTTC. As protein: CASSMPGPGVHHEQYF. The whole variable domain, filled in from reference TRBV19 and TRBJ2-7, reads DGGITQSPKYLFRKEGQNVTLSCEQNLNHDAMYWYRQDPGQGLRLIYYSQIVNDFQKGDIAEGYSVSREKKESFPLTVTSAQKNPTAFYLCASSMPGPGVHHEQYFGPGTRLTVT.

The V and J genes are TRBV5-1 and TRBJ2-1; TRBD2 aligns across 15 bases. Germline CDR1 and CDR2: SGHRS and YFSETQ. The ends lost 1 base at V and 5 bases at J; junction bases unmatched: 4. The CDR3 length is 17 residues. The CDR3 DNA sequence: TGCGCCAGCAGCTTGTTGGGACTAGCGGGAGGAAACAATGAGCAGTTCTTC. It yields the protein CASSLLGLAGGNNEQFF.